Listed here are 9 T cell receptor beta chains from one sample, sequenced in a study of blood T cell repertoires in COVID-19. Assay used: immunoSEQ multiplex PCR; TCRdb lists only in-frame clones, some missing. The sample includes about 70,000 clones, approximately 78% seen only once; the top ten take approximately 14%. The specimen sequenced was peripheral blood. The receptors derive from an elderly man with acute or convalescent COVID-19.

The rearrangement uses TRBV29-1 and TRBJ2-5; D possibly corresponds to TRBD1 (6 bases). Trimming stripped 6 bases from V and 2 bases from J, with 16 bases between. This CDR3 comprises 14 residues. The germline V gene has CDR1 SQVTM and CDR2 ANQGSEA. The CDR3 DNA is TGCAGCGTGACCTTATCCGGACAGCAAGAGACCCAGTACTTC. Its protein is CSVTLSGQQETQYF.

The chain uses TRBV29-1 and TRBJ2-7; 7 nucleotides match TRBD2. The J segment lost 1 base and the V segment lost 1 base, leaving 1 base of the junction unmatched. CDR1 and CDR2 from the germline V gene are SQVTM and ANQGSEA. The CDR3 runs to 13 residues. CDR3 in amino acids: CSVEAGGSYEQYF. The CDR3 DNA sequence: TGCAGCGTTGAAGCGGGGGGTTCCTACGAGCAGTACTTC.

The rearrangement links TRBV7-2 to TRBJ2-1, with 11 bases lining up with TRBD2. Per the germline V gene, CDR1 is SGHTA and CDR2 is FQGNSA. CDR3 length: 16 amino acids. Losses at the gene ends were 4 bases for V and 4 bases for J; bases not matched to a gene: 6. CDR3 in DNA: TGTGCCAGCAGCTCATCCGGGACTAGCGGATACAATGAGCAGTTCTTC. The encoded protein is CASSSSGTSGYNEQFF.

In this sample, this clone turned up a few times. CDR3 sequence reads: CASEQGYTGELFF. Written as DNA, the CDR3 is TGTGCCAGTGAACAGGGTTACACCGGGGAGCTGTTTTTT. V gene TRBV19 combines with J gene TRBJ2-2, with a possible D match to TRBD1 (6 bases). In germline, CDR1 is LNHDA, CDR2 SQIVND (reference sequence). CDR3 length: 13 amino acids. Trimming shortened V by 8 bases and J by 3 bases, and 10 bases separated the two germline ends.

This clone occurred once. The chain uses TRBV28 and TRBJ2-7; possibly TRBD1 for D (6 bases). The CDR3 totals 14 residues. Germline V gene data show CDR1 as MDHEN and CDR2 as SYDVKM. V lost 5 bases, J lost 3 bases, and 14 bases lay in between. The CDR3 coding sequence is TGTGCCAGCAGTCTGGGGACAACCCTCTACGAGCAGTACTTC. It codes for CASSLGTTLYEQYF.

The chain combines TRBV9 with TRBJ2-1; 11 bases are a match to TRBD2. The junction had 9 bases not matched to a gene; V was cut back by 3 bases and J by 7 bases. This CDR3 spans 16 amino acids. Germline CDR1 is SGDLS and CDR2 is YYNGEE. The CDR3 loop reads CASSAELAGGLNEQFF. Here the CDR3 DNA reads TGTGCCAGCAGCGCAGAGCTAGCGGGAGGCCTTAATGAGCAGTTCTTC.

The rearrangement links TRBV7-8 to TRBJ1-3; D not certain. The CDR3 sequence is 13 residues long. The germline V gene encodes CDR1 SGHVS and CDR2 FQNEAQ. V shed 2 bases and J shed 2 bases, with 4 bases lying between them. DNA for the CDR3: TGTGCCAGCAGCTTAACTGCTGGAAACACCATATATTTT. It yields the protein CASSLTAGNTIYF.

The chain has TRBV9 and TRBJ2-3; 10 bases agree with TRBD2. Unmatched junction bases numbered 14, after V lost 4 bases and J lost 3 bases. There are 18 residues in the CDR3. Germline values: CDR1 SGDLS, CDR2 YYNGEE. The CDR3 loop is CASSSRGSGRPGTDTQYF. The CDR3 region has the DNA TGTGCCAGCAGCTCCCGGGGTAGCGGGAGGCCAGGGACAGATACGCAGTATTTT.

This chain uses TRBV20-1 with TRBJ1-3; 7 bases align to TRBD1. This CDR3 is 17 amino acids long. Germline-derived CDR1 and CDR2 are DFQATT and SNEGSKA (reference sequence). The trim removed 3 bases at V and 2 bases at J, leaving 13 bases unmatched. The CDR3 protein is CSASRDRQGMTGNTIYF. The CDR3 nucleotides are TGCAGTGCTAGTAGAGATCGACAGGGTATGACTGGAAACACCATATATTTT.